These 9 T cell receptor beta chains were all obtained from the same sample, sequenced in a study of regulatory T cells in long-lasting Graves disease. Time point in this sample: newly diagnosed GD, antithyroid drugs for less than 3 months. With RNA extracted from PBMCs as input, the TCR library was made. According to the study, TCR beta libraries were built with iRepertoire HTBI primers and CDR3-region Arm-PCR. TCRdb used MiXCR to reprocess the multiplex PCR reads, holding one entry per CDR3 protein. In the table there are approximately 400,000 distinct CDR3 sequences, 15% of which are singletons. These data were also reused for a study on T cells in Graves' hyperthyroidism and ophthalmopathy.

The material sequenced was peripheral blood mononuclear cells (PBMCs), taken at new diagnosis, from a patient treated with antithyroid drugs. Source of these receptors: a woman aged 30 to 39 with Graves disease.

This clonotype has a count of ten or more. This sequence joins TRBV11-2 and TRBJ2-7; D not certain. With 1 base removed from V and 5 bases from J, the gap between germline ends came to 15 bases. CDR1 is SGHAT, CDR2 FQNNGV, per germline. The CDR3 consists of 15 residues. Here the CDR3 reads CASSLAGRNGHEQYF. The CDR3 DNA reads as TGTGCCAGCAGCTTAGCGGGTCGAAATGGCCACGAGCAGTACTTC.

Worth noting for this clonotype: This is likely an artifact of a read error, given a far larger clone one base away. The chain couples TRBV28 to TRBJ2-4; 11 nucleotides align to TRBD2. The CDR3 is 13 residues long. V trimming: 7 bases; J trimming: 13 bases; junction bases outside the gene matches: 9. Per the germline V gene, CDR1 is MDHEN and CDR2 is SYDVKM. The CDR3 nucleotides are TGTGCCAGCATTATAGCGGGAGGGGGTGAGCAGTACTTC. Its protein is CASIIAGGGEQYF.

This clonotype has a single count. A much more abundant neighbour one base away suggests this may be a read error. The V call is TRBV6-2 or TRBV6-3, the J call TRBJ2-4; TRBD2 matches at 7 bases. The J call may be mistaken, given a closer DNA end match to TRBJ2-1. The CDR3 is made up of 15 amino acids. Germline loops: CDR1 MNHEY, CDR2 SVGEGT. The CDR3 protein is CASSYGASGSYEQFF. In DNA form, the CDR3 reads TGTGCCAGCAGTTACGGCGCTAGCGGCTCCTACGAGCAGTTCTTC.

V and J are TRBV10-3 and TRBJ2-7; D not certain. The germline gives CDR1 ENHRY, CDR2 SYGVKD. This CDR3 has 13 residues. The germline V and J ends were trimmed by 3 bases and 9 bases, with 15 bases remaining between them. The CDR3 coding sequence is TGTGCCATCAGTGACCCCCTTAAAGGCGGGCAGTACTTC. It codes for CAISDPLKGGQYF.

This clonotype was observed at least ten times. The CDR3, as DNA: TGTGCCAGCAAGGAAACCGGGACTAGCGGGAGAGGGGCCTACAATGAGCAGTTCTTC. It translates to CASKETGTSGRGAYNEQFF. This chain uses TRBV6-1 with TRBJ2-1; TRBD2 aligns across 14 bases. With 7 bases clipped from V and 2 bases from J, the junction kept 13 bases outside the gene matches. Germline CDR1 MNHNS, CDR2 SASEGT. The CDR3 length is 19 residues.

The chain carries TRBV19 and TRBJ2-3, with no clear D. The CDR3 has 13 residues. Germline V gives CDR1 LNHDA, CDR2 SQIVND (reference sequence). V was shortened by 3 bases and J by 4 bases, with 8 bases between the two germline ends. Here the CDR3 reads CASSMGLPDTQYF. Written as DNA, the CDR3 is TGTGCCAGTAGTATGGGGTTGCCAGATACGCAGTATTTT.

The V gene is TRBV19, the J gene TRBJ2-2, with a weak D call TRBD1 (6 bases). Trimming removed 8 bases from V and 3 bases from J, with 16 bases in between. Germline V lookup: CDR1 LNHDA, CDR2 SQIVND (reference sequence). The CDR3 runs to 15 residues. The chain's CDR3 is CASYDRYADTGELFF. The CDR3 DNA follows: TGTGCCAGTTACGACAGGTACGCGGACACCGGGGAGCTGTTTTTT.

This clonotype came up a few times. The V call is TRBV24-1, the J call TRBJ1-5; maybe TRBD1 (5 bases). This CDR3 contains 14 residues. Germline loops: CDR1 KGHDR, CDR2 SFDVKD. Trimming shortened V by 3 bases and J by 6 bases, and 11 bases separated the two germline ends. CDR3 in DNA: TGTGCCACCAGTGATACCGGGACTCTTCAGCCCCAGCATTTT. This codes for CATSDTGTLQPQHF.

On this clonotype itself: Possible read error: a much larger clone is one base away. The chain links TRBV11-3 to TRBJ2-2, with D tentatively TRBD1 (6 bases). In germline, CDR1 is SGHNT, CDR2 YENEEA. The CDR3 consists of 14 residues. The CDR3 loop is CVSSSNRETGELFF. The CDR3 DNA follows: TGTGTCAGCAGCTCTAACAGGGAGACCGGGGAGCTGTTTTTT.